The 30 T cell receptor beta chains listed next were all sequenced from one sample in a study of CD8+ T cells in alopecia areata. RNA was extracted and reverse transcribed into cDNA as the sequencing template. Assay: immunoSEQ multiplex PCR; the TCRdb copy retains only in-frame clones and omits some. The sample shows around 150,000 clones, 55% to 75% of them seen only once. Treatment reported: oral pan-JAK inhibitor, 5-10 mg twice daily. The specimen comprised CD4+ T cells sorted from blood, sampled at week 4, from a patient treated with tofacitinib. The receptors were sampled from a human donor with alopecia areata.

The chain recombines TRBV6-5 with TRBJ2-1; 7 nucleotides agree with TRBD1. CDR3 length: 15 residues. The V gene's germline CDR1 is MNHEY and CDR2 SVGAGI. J lost 5 bases, V lost 6 bases, and 10 bases had no gene match. CDR3 protein: CASRDTGAAHNEQFF. CDR3 nucleotides: TGTGCCAGCAGAGACACAGGGGCGGCGCACAATGAGCAGTTCTTC.

In its sample, this clone was seen a few times. The DNA is omitted, as the CDR3 cannot be located on it reliably, and the CDR3 follows TCRdb's listing. The V gene is TRBV5-6, the J gene TRBJ1-6. The length of the CDR3 is 16 amino acids, counting both ends. Germline CDR1 SGHDT, CDR2 YYEEEE. CDR3: CASSFSGPAQNSPLHF.

There are a few counts of this clone. Additional DNA sequences in this sample encode the identical CDR3. V and J are TRBV29-1 and TRBJ2-1; the match to TRBD2 covers 12 bases. CDR3 length: 14 amino acids. Germline CDR1 SQVTM, CDR2 ANQGSEA. Unmatched junction bases numbered 2, after V lost 1 base and J lost 7 bases. For the CDR3, the DNA is TGCAGCGTTGAAGGGACTAGCGGGGCAAATGAGCAGTTCTTC. This gives the protein CSVEGTSGANEQFF.

This chain joins TRBV30 and TRBJ2-3; D may match TRBD1 or TRBD2 (6 bases each). This CDR3 comprises 13 residues. Germline-derived CDR1 and CDR2 are GTSNPN and SVGIG (reference sequence). Trimming took 4 bases from V and 4 from J, leaving 12 bases between them. CDR3 loop: CAWTVGGADTQYF. As DNA, the CDR3 is TGTGCCTGGACTGTCGGGGGCGCAGATACGCAGTATTTT. Full variable domain (rest looked up from reference TRBV30 and TRBJ2-3): SQTIHQWPATLVQPVGSPLSLECTVEGTSNPNLYWYRQAAGRGLQLLFYSVGIGQISSEVPQNLSASRPQDRQFILSSKKLLLSDSGFYLCAWTVGGADTQYFGPGTRLTVL.

V is TRBV27 and J is TRBJ2-5, with D perhaps matching TRBD1 (6 bases). The germline gives CDR1 MNHEY, CDR2 SMNVEV (reference sequence). V was trimmed by 4 bases and J by 11 bases, leaving 11 bases between them. This CDR3 is built from 11 residues. The CDR3 region has the DNA TGTGCCAGCAGTTCCCCGGACAGACAGTACTTC. Its translation is CASSSPDRQYF.

The rearrangement uses TRBV25-1 and TRBJ1-2; TRBD1 agrees at 7 bases. CDR1 is MGHDK, CDR2 SYGVNS, per germline. CDR3 length equals 14 residues. The junction had 6 bases not matched to a gene; V was cut back by 4 bases and J by 4 bases. For the CDR3, the DNA is TGTGCCAGCAGTGCTGACAGGGACGGCTATGGCTACACCTTC. Translated, it gives CASSADRDGYGYTF.

The CDR3 nucleotides are TGCAGCGTTGCGGACGGGGGGGACTACGAGCAGTACTTC. Translated: CSVADGGDYEQYF. The V and J genes are TRBV29-1 and TRBJ2-7; the match to TRBD2 covers 8 bases. The germline CDR1 and CDR2 sequences are SQVTM and ANQGSEA. The V and J ends lost 4 bases and 3 bases, in that order; junction bases with no gene match: 5. This CDR3 spans 13 amino acids.

The chain is built from TRBV2 and TRBJ2-1; TRBD2 matches 13 bases. Looked up from germline, CDR1 is SNHLY and CDR2 is FYNNEI. The CDR3 spans 15 residues. J lost 7 bases, V lost 5 bases, and 5 bases had no gene match. The CDR3 DNA reads as TGTGCCAGCAGTACGGGACTAGCGGGGTTGAATGAGCAGTTCTTC. Its protein product is CASSTGLAGLNEQFF. Full variable domain (rest looked up from reference TRBV2 and TRBJ2-1): EPEVTQTPSHQVTQMGQEVILRCVPISNHLYFYWYRQILGQKVEFLVSFYNNEISEKSEIFDDQFSVERPDGSNFTLKIRSTKLEDSAMYFCASSTGLAGLNEQFFGPGTRLTVL.

The chain couples TRBV5-1 to TRBJ2-5, with 9 bases fitting TRBD2. Unmatched junction bases numbered 7, after V lost 3 bases and J lost 1 base. The CDR3 loop spans 16 amino acids. Germline V gene data show CDR1 as SGHRS and CDR2 as YFSETQ. CDR3 sequence reads: CASSSTGTSFQETQYF. The CDR3 DNA follows: TGCGCCAGCAGCTCAACGGGGACTAGCTTCCAAGAGACCCAGTACTTC.

The V and J genes are TRBV11-2 and TRBJ2-5, with 9 bases fitting TRBD1. The CDR3 runs to 15 residues. The V gene end was trimmed by 5 bases and the J gene end by 4 bases; junction bases not matched to a gene: 8. CDR1 and CDR2 from the germline V gene are SGHAT and FQNNGV. CDR3 coding DNA: TGTGCCAGCAGCGACGACAGGGGGTTGGGAGAGACCCAGTACTTC. As protein: CASSDDRGLGETQYF.

The chain couples TRBV5-6 to TRBJ1-2; D is undetermined. This CDR3 spans 13 amino acids. V dropped 0 bases and J dropped 5 bases, with 8 bases sitting between them. CDR1 is SGHDT, CDR2 YYEEEE, per germline. The CDR3 loop is CASSLVDTYGYTF. In nucleotides, the CDR3 is TGTGCCAGCAGCTTGGTAGATACTTATGGCTACACCTTC.

The gene calls are TRBV18 and TRBJ1-1; D is unresolved. Trimming stripped 2 bases from V and 6 bases from J, with 13 bases between. Germline V CDR1 and CDR2: KGHSH, LQKENI. The CDR3 sequence is 14 residues long. This CDR3 reads CASSPDQWRAEAFF. CDR3 nucleotide sequence: TGTGCCAGCTCACCAGACCAGTGGAGGGCTGAAGCTTTCTTT. The whole variable domain, filled in from reference TRBV18 and TRBJ1-1, reads NAGVMQNPRHLVRRRGQEARLRCSPMKGHSHVYWYRQLPEEGLKFMVYLQKENIIDESGMPKERFSAEFPKEGPSILRIQQVVRGDSAAYFCASSPDQWRAEAFFGQGTRLTVV.

This clone was found a few times. CDR3 region: CASSPQWGGSYEQYF. In nucleotides, the CDR3 is TGTGCCAGCAGTCCCCAGTGGGGGGGCTCCTACGAGCAGTACTTC. The V and J genes are TRBV28 and TRBJ2-7; 7 bases are shared with TRBD2. Germline lookup yields CDR1 MDHEN and CDR2 SYDVKM. The CDR3 has 15 residues. V was clipped by 5 bases and J by 0 bases; unmatched bases: 7.

V gene TRBV6-1 combines with J gene TRBJ1-5; possibly TRBD1 for D (5 bases). The germline CDR1 and CDR2 sequences are MNHNS and SASEGT. V was clipped by 6 bases and J by 4 bases, with 10 bases between them. This CDR3 contains 13 residues. The CDR3 region is CASSAGPNQPQHF. In DNA form, the CDR3 reads TGTGCCAGCAGCGCAGGGCCAAATCAGCCCCAGCATTTT.

On this clone: The sample carries other DNA sequences with the same CDR3. The chain links TRBV29-1 to TRBJ1-1; 9 positions agree with TRBD1. J was trimmed by 4 bases and V by 7 bases; bases with no gene match: 4. Germline assignment: CDR1 SQVTM and CDR2 ANQGSEA. The CDR3 totals 12 residues. The CDR3 region has the DNA TGCAGCGCGGGACAGGGCGGCACTGAAGCTTTCTTT. Translating gives CSAGQGGTEAFF.

This clone has a handful of counts. The rearrangement links TRBV4-3 to TRBJ1-3; the D is unclear. Germline V gene data show CDR1 as LGHNA and CDR2 as YSLEER. CDR3 size: 15 residues. V was cut by 1 base and J by 0 bases, with 7 bases left in between. CDR3 in DNA: TGCGCCAGCAGCCAAGGGCCAGACTCTGGAAACACCATATATTTT. Translation: CASSQGPDSGNTIYF.

As for this clone: The same CDR3 is also encoded by other DNA sequences in this sample. The V and J genes are TRBV6-5 and TRBJ1-5; weak D call: TRBD1 (5 bases). V lost 5 bases and J 7 bases, leaving 12 bases between the germline ends. The CDR3 extends over 13 amino acids. Germline V gene sequence: CDR1 MNHEY, CDR2 SVGAGI. CDR3 loop: CASSTREGQPQHF. The CDR3 DNA reads as TGTGCCAGCAGTACCAGGGAAGGGCAGCCCCAGCATTTT.

This sequence joins TRBV29-1 and TRBJ1-2; the D gene is possibly TRBD1 (6 bases). The germline V and J ends were trimmed by 8 bases and 2 bases, with 12 bases remaining between them. Germline V lookup: CDR1 SQVTM, CDR2 ANQGSEA. The CDR3 length is 12 residues. The CDR3 protein is CSTRQENYGYTF. The CDR3 DNA follows: TGCAGCACCAGACAGGAGAACTATGGCTACACCTTC. Drawing the rest from reference TRBV29-1 and TRBJ1-2, the complete variable domain is SAVISQKPSRDICQRGTSLTIQCQVDSQVTMMFWYRQQPGQSLTLIATANQGSEATYESGFVIDKFPISRPNLTFSTLTVSNMSPEDSSIYLCSTRQENYGYTFGSGTRLTVV.

J is TRBJ2-5 and V is TRBV2; 8 nucleotides align to TRBD2. V was clipped by 4 bases and J by 5 bases; unmatched bases: 6. CDR1 is SNHLY, CDR2 FYNNEI, per germline. The CDR3 is 14 residues long. The CDR3 loop is CASSGGLAHETQYF. The CDR3 nucleotides are TGTGCCAGCAGTGGAGGACTAGCTCACGAGACCCAGTACTTC.

The chain employs TRBV7-2 and TRBJ1-6, with no clear D. Looked up from germline, CDR1 is SGHTA and CDR2 is FQGNSA. This CDR3 comprises 14 residues. Trimming removed 2 bases at V and 10 bases at J, with 12 bases between. The CDR3 protein is CASSLRGIGSPLHF. The CDR3 region has the DNA TGTGCCAGCAGCTTACGAGGGATCGGCTCACCCCTCCACTTT.

This rearrangement joins TRBV30 to TRBJ1-1, with D unclear. Germline V gene lookup returns CDR1 GTSNPN and CDR2 SVGIG (reference sequence). This CDR3 comprises 13 residues. V lost 2 bases to trimming and J lost 6 bases, with 13 bases between them. The CDR3 nucleotides are TGTGCCTGGAGTACCGCCTCTGGTGCTGAAGCTTTCTTT. It translates to CAWSTASGAEAFF.

The genes are TRBV7-8 and TRBJ1-6, with D hard to call. Germline V gene data show CDR1 as SGHVS and CDR2 as FQNEAQ. This CDR3 comprises 12 residues. V was shortened by 4 bases and J by 7 bases, with 5 bases between the two germline ends. CDR3 sequence reads: CASSSRNSPLHF. CDR3 nucleotide sequence: TGTGCCAGCAGCTCTAGAAATTCACCCCTCCACTTT.

The rearrangement uses TRBV7-9 and TRBJ2-2, with D tentatively TRBD2 (6 bases). Per germline, CDR1 SEHNR and CDR2 FQNEAQ (reference sequence). This CDR3 spans 15 amino acids. The ends were cut back, 2 bases at V and 1 base at J, with 8 bases in the middle. The CDR3 protein is CASSLTRENTGELFF. The CDR3 coding sequence is TGTGCCAGCAGCTTAACGCGGGAGAACACCGGGGAGCTGTTTTTT.

This chain uses TRBV10-3 with TRBJ1-6, with a possible D match to TRBD1 (6 bases). Trimming took off 4 bases at V and 6 bases at J, with 16 bases between the two ends. CDR1 is ENHRY and CDR2 is SYGVKD in the germline V gene. This CDR3 is 16 amino acids long. This chain's CDR3 is CAISVSGDVGNSPLHF. The CDR3 DNA follows: TGTGCCATCAGTGTATCAGGGGATGTAGGTAATTCACCCCTCCACTTT.

V gene TRBV4-2 combines with J gene TRBJ2-2; no definite D call. Germline V CDR1 and CDR2: LGHNA, YNFKEQ. The ends were cut back, 5 bases at V and 3 bases at J, with 13 bases in the middle. This CDR3 is built from 15 residues. Written as DNA, the CDR3 is TGTGCCAGCAGCTTAGCCTTAACATACACCGGGGAGCTGTTTTTT. Its protein product is CASSLALTYTGELFF.

The chain recombines TRBV7-9 with TRBJ1-6; D call uncertain. Trimming pared 5 bases from V and 7 bases from J, leaving 6 bases between. This CDR3 region has 12 residues. Germline values: CDR1 SEHNR, CDR2 FQNEAQ (reference sequence). CDR3 amino acids: CASSLFNSPLHF. The CDR3 nucleotides are TGTGCCAGCAGCCTATTCAATTCACCCCTCCACTTT.

V and J are TRBV4-3 and TRBJ2-3, with TRBD2 as a possible D gene (5 bases). V was cut by 0 bases and J by 0 bases, with 10 bases left in between. Germline CDR1 is LGHNA and CDR2 is YSLEER. This CDR3 spans 16 amino acids. The CDR3 sequence: CASSQDPGISTDTQYF. The CDR3, as DNA: TGCGCCAGCAGCCAAGATCCGGGGATCAGCACAGATACGCAGTATTTT.

This clone has a single count. The J gene is TRBJ1-3, the V gene TRBV9; D ambiguous. The CDR3 length is 14 residues. Germline lookup yields CDR1 SGDLS and CDR2 YYNGEE. Trimming took 4 bases from V and 7 from J, leaving 15 bases between them. CDR3 region: CASSPRTMSNTIYF. DNA of the CDR3: TGTGCCAGCAGCCCCCGAACAATGTCGAACACCATATATTTT.

The V call is TRBV29-1, the J call TRBJ1-4; D possibly corresponds to TRBD1 (5 bases). Looked up from germline, CDR1 is SQVTM and CDR2 is ANQGSEA. CDR3 length: 13 residues. Trimming removed 7 bases at V and 7 bases at J, with 16 bases between. The CDR3 DNA follows: TGCAGCGCTGCAAGAGGGGCTAGTGAAAAACTGTTTTTT. Translation gives CSAARGASEKLFF.

The chain carries TRBV2 and TRBJ1-5; D is possibly TRBD1 (5 bases). CDR1 SNHLY and CDR2 FYNNEI come from the germline V gene. With 2 bases removed from V and 7 bases from J, the gap between germline ends came to 15 bases. The CDR3 length is 15 residues. CDR3: CASSENGGDLQPQHF. In DNA, the CDR3 is TGTGCCAGCAGTGAAAATGGGGGGGATTTGCAGCCCCAGCATTTT.